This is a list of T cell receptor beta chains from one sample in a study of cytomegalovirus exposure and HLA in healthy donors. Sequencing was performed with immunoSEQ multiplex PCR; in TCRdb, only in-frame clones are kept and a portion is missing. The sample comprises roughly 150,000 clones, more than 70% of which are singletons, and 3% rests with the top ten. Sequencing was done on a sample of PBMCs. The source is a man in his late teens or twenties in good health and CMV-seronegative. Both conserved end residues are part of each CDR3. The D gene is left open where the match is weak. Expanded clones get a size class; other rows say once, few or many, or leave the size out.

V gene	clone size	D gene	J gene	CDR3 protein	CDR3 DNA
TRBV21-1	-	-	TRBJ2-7	CASTSGQKYEQYF	TGTGCCAGCACGTCGGGACAGAAATACGAGCAGTACTTC
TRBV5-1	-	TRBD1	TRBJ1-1	CASSLTTGQGNTEAFF	TGCGCCAGCAGCTTGACCACAGGACAGGGGAACACTGAAGCTTTCTTT
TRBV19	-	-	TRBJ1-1	CASSIGTVGEAFF	TGTGCCAGTAGTATAGGTACGGTCGGTGAAGCTTTCTTT
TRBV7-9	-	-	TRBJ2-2	CASSLDRGSRYTGELFF	TGTGCCAGCAGCTTAGATAGGGGGAGTCGATACACCGGGGAGCTGTTTTTT
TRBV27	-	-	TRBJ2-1	CASSLDSFNEQFF	TGTGCCAGCAGTTTGGACAGTTTCAATGAGCAGTTCTTC
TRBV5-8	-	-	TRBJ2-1	CASSGASNEQFF	TGTGCCAGCAGCGGGGCGTCCAATGAGCAGTTCTTC
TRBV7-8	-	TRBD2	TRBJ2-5	CASSGTGTSGETQYF	TGTGCCAGCAGCGGCACCGGGACTAGTGGAGAGACCCAGTACTTC
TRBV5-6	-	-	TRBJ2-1	CASSLANEQFF	TGTGCCAGCAGCCTAGCCAATGAGCAGTTCTTC
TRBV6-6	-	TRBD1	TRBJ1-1	CASTYTGGMNTEAFF	TGTGCCAGCACCTATACAGGGGGAATGAACACTGAAGCTTTCTTT
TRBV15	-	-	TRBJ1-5	CATSRDGGVEPQHF	TGTGCCACCAGCAGAGATGGAGGGGTAGAGCCCCAGCATTTT
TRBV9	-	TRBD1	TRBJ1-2	CASSVEQGNGYTF	TGTGCCAGCAGCGTAGAACAGGGGAATGGCTACACCTTC
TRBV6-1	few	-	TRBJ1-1	CASSEAQGNTEAFF	TGTGCCAGCAGTGAAGCGCAGGGGAACACTGAAGCTTTCTTT
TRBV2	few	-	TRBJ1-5	CASVGGYSNQPQHF	TGTGCCAGCGTGGGGGGATATAGCAATCAGCCCCAGCATTTT
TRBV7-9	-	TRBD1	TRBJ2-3	CASSTTVGQGKRTDTQYF	TGTGCCAGCAGCACCACCGTCGGACAGGGAAAGAGGACAGATACGCAGTATTTT
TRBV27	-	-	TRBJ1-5	CASSSRVGNQPQHF	TGTGCCAGCAGTTCTCGGGTCGGGAATCAGCCCCAGCATTTT
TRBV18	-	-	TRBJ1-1	CASSKLENEDTEAFF	TGTGCCAGCTCAAAACTCGAAAATGAGGACACTGAAGCTTTCTTT
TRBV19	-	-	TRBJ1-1	CASSIVRYTEAFF	TGTGCCAGTAGTATAGTGAGGTACACTGAAGCTTTCTTT
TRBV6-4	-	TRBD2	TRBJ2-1	CASSLAGEYDEQFF	TGTGCCAGCAGCTTAGCGGGAGAGTACGATGAGCAGTTCTTC
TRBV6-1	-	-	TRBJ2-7	CASKGLQGEQYF	TGTGCCAGCAAGGGCCTTCAGGGCGAGCAGTACTTC
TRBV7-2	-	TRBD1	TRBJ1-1	CASSFPLTGTTEAFF	TGTGCCAGCAGCTTCCCCCTGACAGGGACGACTGAAGCTTTCTTT
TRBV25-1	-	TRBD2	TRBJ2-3	CASSAGLAGDADTQYF	TGTGCCAGCAGCGCGGGACTAGCGGGAGACGCAGATACGCAGTATTTT
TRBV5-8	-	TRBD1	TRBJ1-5	CASSFRDRGYQPQHF	TGTGCCAGCAGCTTCCGGGACAGGGGCTATCAGCCCCAGCATTTT
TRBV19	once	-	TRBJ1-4	CASSTDRWYEKLFF	TGTGCCAGTAGTACCGACAGGTGGTATGAAAAACTGTTTTTT
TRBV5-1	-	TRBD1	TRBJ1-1	CASSFDRGLEAFF	TGCGCCAGCAGCTTTGACAGGGGACTAGAAGCTTTCTTT
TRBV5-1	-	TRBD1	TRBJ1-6	CASREGQGFYVSPLHF	TGCGCCAGCAGGGAGGGACAGGGGTTTTACGTATCACCCCTCCACTTT
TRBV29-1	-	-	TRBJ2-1	CSVDVGLLLWDEQFF	TGCAGCGTGGACGTGGGACTCCTCTTATGGGATGAGCAGTTCTTC
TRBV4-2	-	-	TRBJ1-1	CASSHFLAGNTEAFF	TGTGCCAGCAGCCATTTCCTGGCAGGGAACACTGAAGCTTTCTTT
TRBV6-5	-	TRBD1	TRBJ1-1	CASSYGTGWTEAFF	TGTGCCAGCAGTTATGGGACAGGGTGGACTGAAGCTTTCTTT
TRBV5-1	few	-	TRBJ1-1	CASSNGGTGNTEAFF	TGCGCCAGCAGCAACGGGGGGACTGGGAACACTGAAGCTTTCTTT
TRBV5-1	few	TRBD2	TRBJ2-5	CASSLALAGVETQYF	TGCGCCAGCAGCTTGGCCCTAGCGGGGGTAGAGACCCAGTACTTC
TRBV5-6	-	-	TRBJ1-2	CASSTSQRNYGYTF	TGTGCCAGCAGCACTTCACAGAGAAACTATGGCTACACCTTC
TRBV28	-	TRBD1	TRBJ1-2	CASSLFNGEGGSGYTF	TGTGCCAGCAGTTTATTTAACGGGGAAGGGGGCAGCGGCTACACCTTC
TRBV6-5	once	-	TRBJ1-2	CATLGGAGYTF	TGTGCCACCCTCGGGGGAGCTGGCTACACCTTC
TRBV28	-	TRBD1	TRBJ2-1	CASGLGSTGGSYNEQFF	TGTGCCTCGGGTCTTGGGTCCACAGGGGGCTCCTACAATGAGCAGTTCTTC
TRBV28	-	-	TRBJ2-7	CASIPETLSYEQYF	TGTGCCAGCATACCCGAGACACTCTCCTACGAGCAGTACTTC
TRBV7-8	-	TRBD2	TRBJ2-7	CASSLAASSGSHDEQYF	TGTGCCAGCAGCTTAGCGGCGTCTAGCGGGAGTCACGACGAGCAGTACTTC
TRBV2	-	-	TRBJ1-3	CASSEARMVGENTIYF	TGTGCCAGCAGTGAAGCGCGGATGGTAGGGGAAAACACCATATATTTT
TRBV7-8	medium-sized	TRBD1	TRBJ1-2	CASSLGGSTNYGYTF	TGTGCCAGCAGCCTAGGGGGCAGTACTAACTATGGCTACACCTTC
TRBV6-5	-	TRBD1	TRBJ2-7	CASSRPTGGAYEQYF	TGTGCCAGCAGTCGCCCGACAGGGGGGGCCTACGAGCAGTACTTC
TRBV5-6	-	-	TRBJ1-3	CASSLRREWNTIYF	TGTGCCAGCAGCTTGCGGCGGGAGTGGAACACCATATATTTT
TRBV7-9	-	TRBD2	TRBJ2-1	CASSARTSRYNEQFF	TGTGCCAGCAGCGCAAGGACTAGCAGATACAATGAGCAGTTCTTC
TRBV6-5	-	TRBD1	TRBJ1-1	CASSSGQGDTEAFF	TGTGCCAGCAGTTCCGGACAGGGGGACACTGAAGCTTTCTTT
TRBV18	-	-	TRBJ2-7	CASSPPVLQGRYEQYF	TGTGCCAGCTCACCACCGGTATTACAGGGGAGGTACGAGCAGTACTTC
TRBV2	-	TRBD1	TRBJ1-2	CARLRDSFLSYGYTF	TGTGCCAGGCTCAGGGACAGCTTCCTTAGCTATGGCTACACCTTC
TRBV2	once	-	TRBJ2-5	CASSPSGQETQYF	TGTGCCAGCAGCCCCTCGGGTCAAGAGACCCAGTACTTC
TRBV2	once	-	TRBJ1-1	CASSEPGDTEAFF	TGTGCCAGCAGTGAACCAGGGGACACTGAAGCTTTCTTT
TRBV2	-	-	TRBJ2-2	CASRQQGSGELFF	TGTGCCAGCAGACAACAGGGTTCCGGGGAGCTGTTTTTT
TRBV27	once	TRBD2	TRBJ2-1	CASSFWASGKFDEQFF	TGTGCCAGCAGTTTCTGGGCTAGCGGGAAGTTTGATGAGCAGTTCTTC
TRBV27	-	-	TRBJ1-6	CASSPVANGGSSPLHF	TGTGCCAGCAGTCCCGTAGCGAACGGGGGTAGTTCACCCCTCCACTTT
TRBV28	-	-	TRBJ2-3	CASSLGTTSTDTQYF	TGTGCCAGCAGTTTGGGGACAACTAGCACAGATACGCAGTATTTT